This T cell receptor beta chain was identified in a study of Ad26.COV2.S vaccination and SARS-CoV-2 variants. The study, taken as a whole, reports: Substantial breadth was reported for post-vaccination spike-specific CD8+ and CD4+ T cells.

Here immunoSEQ multiplex PCR was the method, and the copy in TCRdb shows in-frame clones only, minus some. The sample has roughly 350,000 clones, roughly 91% seen once. The treatment: about 20 received Ad26.COV2.S at low or high dose, single or two shots; roughly five received placebo; per-sample allocation not given. The samples date from day 63 after the first vaccine or placebo injection. To note about this clone: Its target is unknown.

The CDR3 spans 17 residues. Trimming stripped 0 bases from V and 0 bases from J, with 12 bases between. Germline V lookup: CDR1 LGHDT, CDR2 YNNKEL (reference sequence). The clonotype comes from a person aged 18-60 years who received the Ad26.COV2.S COVID-19 vaccine or a placebo. This sequence joins TRBV3-1 (or the pseudogene TRBV3-2) and TRBJ2-1, with D hard to call. This sample comprised peripheral blood, obtained in a trial of Ad26.COV2.S vaccine versus placebo. The CDR3 region is CASSQDPVTSSYNEQFF. Here the CDR3 DNA reads TGTGCCAGCAGCCAAGATCCAGTCACGAGCTCCTACAATGAGCAGTTCTTC.